The source of this T cell receptor (beta chain) is a study of cytomegalovirus exposure and HLA in healthy donors. PCR was performed using 60 Vbeta and 13 Jbeta primers. The data were produced by immunoSEQ multiplex PCR, yet TCRdb's version contains in-frame clones alone and is incomplete. Of around 60,000 clones in the sample, roughly 80% were seen once. This clone has a handful of counts. V shed 5 bases, J shed 5 bases, and the junction held 5 bases outside the gene matches. CDR3 length: 13 residues. Germline V gives CDR1 LNHDA, CDR2 SQIVND (reference sequence). The clonotype comes from a woman in her thirties or forties in good health and CMV-seropositive. The sequenced sample was PBMCs. The V and J genes are TRBV19 and TRBJ1-1; 7 bases match TRBD1. For the CDR3, the DNA is TGTGCCAGTAGTGCCTACAGGGGTACTGAAGCTTTCTTT. Its protein is CASSAYRGTEAFF.